One sample yielded the 28 T cell receptor beta chains listed below, sequenced in a study of T cell responses to AZD1222 COVID-19 vaccine. TCRdb's table, derived via immunoSEQ multiplex PCR, lists solely in-frame clones and lacks some. The sample holds some 140,000 clones, approximately 90% seen once. This material consisted of peripheral blood, taken on day 0 of AZD1222 vaccination. The source of these receptors is an adult in good health.

The V call is TRBV4-1, the J call TRBJ1-2; 8 positions agree with TRBD1. This CDR3 comprises 17 residues. Trimming took 0 bases from V and 7 from J; bases not matched to a gene: 13. Looked up from germline, CDR1 is MGHRA and CDR2 is YSYEKL. DNA of the CDR3: TGCGCCAGCAGCCAAGATGGGGACAGGTCCGATCGGGGTGGCTACACCTTC. The encoded protein is CASSQDGDRSDRGGYTF.

The chain couples TRBV6-2 or TRBV6-3 to TRBJ1-4, with 7 bases lining up with TRBD1. Germline CDR1 MNHEY, CDR2 SVGEGT. This CDR3 comprises 16 residues. The J segment lost 5 bases and the V segment lost 5 bases, leaving 11 bases of the junction unmatched. CDR3 sequence: CASSPIGTVANEKLFF. CDR3 in DNA: TGTGCCAGCAGTCCCATCGGGACAGTCGCGAATGAAAAACTGTTTTTT.

This clone was seen just once. The DNA of the CDR3 is TGTGCCAGCAGCTTAGGTCTTGGTGTCGGTAATTGGGGTGGCTACACCTTC. Residues: CASSLGLGVGNWGGYTF. The chain is built from TRBV7-9 and TRBJ1-2; D uncertain. CDR1 is SEHNR, CDR2 FQNEAQ, per germline (reference sequence). The V and J ends lost 1 base and 7 bases respectively, with 22 bases between them. The CDR3 runs to 17 residues. Using reference TRBV7-9 and TRBJ1-2 for the parts outside the CDR3, the full variable domain is DTGVSQNPRHKITKRGQNVTFRCDPISEHNRLYWYRQTLGQGPEFLTYFQNEAQLEKSRLLSDRFSAERPKGSFSTLEIQRTEQGDSAMYLCASSLGLGVGNWGGYTFGSGTRLTVV.

The V call is TRBV4-2, the J call TRBJ2-2, with D possibly TRBD1 on 6 matching bases. Trimming shortened V by 1 base and J by 6 bases, and 9 bases separated the two germline ends. CDR1 and CDR2 (germline): LGHNA, YNFKEQ. The CDR3 runs to 14 residues. CDR3 sequence (DNA): TGTGCCAGCAGCCAAGGCAAGGGGGCCGGGGAGCTGTTTTTT. Translated: CASSQGKGAGELFF.

The V and J genes are TRBV5-1 and TRBJ1-1, with 10 bases fitting TRBD1. The CDR3 consists of 15 residues. Germline CDR1 and CDR2: SGHRS and YFSETQ. V lost 2 bases and J lost 3; bases outside the gene matches: 4. CDR3 in DNA: TGCGCCAGCAGCTTCTCCGGGACAGGGGACACTGAAGCTTTCTTT. This sequence encodes CASSFSGTGDTEAFF. The whole variable domain, filled in from reference TRBV5-1 and TRBJ1-1, reads KAGVTQTPRYLIKTRGQQVTLSCSPISGHRSVSWYQQTPGQGLQFLFEYFSETQRNKGNFPGRFSGRQFSNSRSEMNVSTLELGDSALYLCASSFSGTGDTEAFFGQGTRLTVV.

DNA of the CDR3: TGTGCCAGCAGCCGGGTAGAGAGCGGGGACACCGGGGAGCTGTTTTTT. The encoded protein is CASSRVESGDTGELFF. The chain is built from TRBV11-3 and TRBJ2-2; the match to TRBD2 covers 7 bases. Germline V gene sequence: CDR1 SGHNT, CDR2 YENEEA. V lost 5 bases, J lost 3 bases, and 9 bases stayed unmatched. CDR3 length equals 16 residues.

This rearrangement joins TRBV7-9 to TRBJ1-1, with unresolved D. V was pared by 8 bases and J by 2 bases, with 12 bases between. CDR1 is SEHNR and CDR2 is FQNEAQ in the germline V gene (reference sequence). The length of the CDR3 is 13 residues. CDR3 in amino acids: CASGALGNTEAFF. The CDR3 coding sequence is TGTGCCAGCGGAGCCCTTGGTAACACTGAAGCTTTCTTT.

The table lists this clone with a count of one. The chain links TRBV5-4 to TRBJ2-6, with 8 positions matching TRBD1. Trimming took 2 bases from V and 0 from J; bases not matched to a gene: 4. Germline values: CDR1 SGHNT, CDR2 YYREEE (reference sequence). The CDR3 contains 17 residues. The CDR3 sequence: CASSFDRGLSGANVLTF. CDR3 DNA sequence: TGTGCCAGCAGCTTCGACAGGGGCCTCTCTGGGGCCAACGTCCTGACTTTC.

This sequence joins TRBV5-8 and TRBJ2-1, with 7 bases identical to TRBD1. The V segment lost 8 bases and the J segment 4 bases; nucleotides outside the gene matches: 15. This CDR3 is 16 amino acids long. Germline V gives CDR1 SGHTS, CDR2 YDEGEE. This CDR3 is CASITGVHPAYNEQFF. DNA for the CDR3: TGTGCCAGTATTACAGGGGTCCATCCCGCGTACAATGAGCAGTTCTTC.

V is TRBV5-6 and J is TRBJ2-3; a weak D match, TRBD2 (5 bases). The germline V and J ends were trimmed by 4 bases and 7 bases, with 13 bases remaining between them. CDR3 length: 13 amino acids. Germline values: CDR1 SGHDT, CDR2 YYEEEE. The CDR3 region has the DNA TGTGCCAGCAGCCCGGAGGTAAAAAATACGCAGTATTTT. This translates into CASSPEVKNTQYF.

CDR3 in DNA: TGTGCCAGCAGCCAAGCGGGACACACTGAAGCTTTCTTT. Its translation is CASSQAGHTEAFF. This sequence joins TRBV4-2 and TRBJ1-1, with TRBD1 as a possible D gene (5 bases). CDR3 size: 13 residues. Germline CDR1 reads LGHNA; CDR2 reads YNFKEQ. V lost 1 base and J lost 3, with 6 bases in between.

This chain connects TRBV5-1 to TRBJ2-7; tentative D call: TRBD2 (6 bases). CDR1 SGHRS and CDR2 YFSETQ come from the germline V gene. This CDR3 has 15 amino acids. The V gene lost 4 bases and the J gene lost 1 base, with 15 bases spanning the gap. CDR3 coding DNA: TGCGCCAGCAGCGAATCAGCGGGTGCGTCCTACGAGCAGTACTTC. The encoded protein is CASSESAGASYEQYF.

The V call is TRBV14, the J call TRBJ2-7; 12 bases agree with TRBD2. There are 15 residues in the CDR3. V was clipped by 4 bases and J by 5 bases; unmatched bases: 6. Per the germline V gene, CDR1 is SGHDN and CDR2 is FVKESK. The CDR3 is CASSLRLAGAHEQYF. For the CDR3, the DNA is TGTGCCAGCAGCCTCAGACTAGCGGGAGCCCACGAGCAGTACTTC.

The chain has TRBV7-2 and TRBJ2-7; the D is unclear. Germline V gene lookup returns CDR1 SGHTA and CDR2 FQGNSA. V lost 5 bases, J lost 5 bases, and 7 bases lay in between. The CDR3 covers 11 residues. The CDR3 nucleotides read TGTGCCAGCAGCGTCTCGGACGAGCAGTACTTC. The encoded protein is CASSVSDEQYF.

DNA for the CDR3: TGTGCCAGCAGGGCGGGGGACCACGAGCAGTACTTC. Protein sequence: CASRAGDHEQYF. This sequence joins TRBV28 and TRBJ2-7, with 7 bases lining up with TRBD2. Germline V gene lookup returns CDR1 MDHEN and CDR2 SYDVKM. The CDR3 is 12 amino acids. With 6 bases clipped from V and 5 bases from J, the junction kept 4 bases outside the gene matches.

This clone showed up just once. V gene TRBV4-3 combines with J gene TRBJ2-3; D tentatively fits TRBD1 or TRBD2 (6 bases each). The CDR3 totals 15 residues. Per germline, CDR1 LGHNA and CDR2 YSLEER. Trimming took off 0 bases at V and 7 bases at J, with 14 bases between the two ends. The CDR3 region is CASSQDIGGPNTQYF. CDR3 sequence (DNA): TGCGCCAGCAGCCAAGATATTGGGGGGCCGAATACGCAGTATTTT.

The chain recombines TRBV9 with TRBJ2-5, with TRBD2 matching 11 bases. J was trimmed by 4 bases and V by 0 bases; bases with no gene match: 8. The CDR3 totals 17 residues. Germline CDR1 SGDLS, CDR2 YYNGEE. The CDR3 bases are TGTGCCAGCAGCGTAGGGGTTAGCGGGGGGGCCTCAGAGACCCAGTACTTC. It is translated as CASSVGVSGGASETQYF. Based on the CDR3 plus reference TRBV9 and TRBJ2-5, the full variable domain is DSGVTQTPKHLITATGQRVTLRCSPRSGDLSVYWYQQSLDQGLQFLIQYYNGEERAKGNILERFSAQQFPDLHSELNLSSLELGDSALYFCASSVGVSGGASETQYFGPGTRLLVL.

The chain has TRBV7-2 and TRBJ1-5; D perhaps matches TRBD1 (6 bases). The germline CDR1 and CDR2 sequences are SGHTA and FQGNSA. The CDR3 runs to 13 residues. V lost 5 bases and J lost 5, with 10 bases in between. CDR3 nucleotide sequence: TGTGCCAGCAGCACAGGACAGTATCAGCCCCAGCATTTT. This encodes CASSTGQYQPQHF.

As DNA, the CDR3 is TGCGCCAGCAGTGAGAGCGAGGGCGGGAGCTCCCTGGGGGAGCAGTACTTC. Its translation is CASSESEGGSSLGEQYF. The chain links TRBV10-1 to TRBJ2-7; 7 nucleotides line up with TRBD2. The junction had 17 bases not matched to a gene; V was cut back by 2 bases and J by 7 bases. The CDR3 spans 17 residues. The germline V gene encodes CDR1 WNHNN and CDR2 SYGVQD (reference sequence).

This sequence joins TRBV28 and TRBJ1-4, with D uncertain. V lost 8 bases and J lost 6, with 10 bases in between. Germline assignment: CDR1 MDHEN and CDR2 SYDVKM. This CDR3 spans 12 amino acids. CDR3 DNA: TGTGCCAGCTCGGGGTTCGATGAAAAACTGTTTTTT. Amino acids: CASSGFDEKLFF.

DNA for the CDR3: TGTGCCAGCTCACCACCCTCCTGGAATGGCTACACCTTC. Its translation is CASSPPSWNGYTF. The V gene is TRBV18, the J gene TRBJ1-2, with D uncertain. There are 13 residues in the CDR3. Trimming shortened V by 0 bases and J by 6 bases, and 8 bases separated the two germline ends. CDR1 KGHSH and CDR2 LQKENI come from the germline V gene. Full variable domain (remainder filled in from reference TRBV18 and TRBJ1-2): NAGVMQNPRHLVRRRGQEARLRCSPMKGHSHVYWYRQLPEEGLKFMVYLQKENIIDESGMPKERFSAEFPKEGPSILRIQQVVRGDSAAYFCASSPPSWNGYTFGSGTRLTVV.

This chain connects TRBV10-2 to TRBJ1-6; D remains unclear. Deletions cut 4 bases from V and 10 bases from J, with 23 bases between. The CDR3 is made up of 17 amino acids. Germline assignment: CDR1 WSHSY and CDR2 SAAADI. CDR3 DNA: TGCGCCAGCAGTGCGACACAATCCGCCTTTTTTCGCTCACCCCTCCACTTT. Its translation: CASSATQSAFFRSPLHF.

The chain uses TRBV4-2 and TRBJ1-2, with D maybe TRBD1 (6 bases). V dropped 4 bases and J dropped 7 bases, with 16 bases sitting between them. CDR3 size: 14 residues. Per germline, CDR1 LGHNA and CDR2 YNFKEQ. This CDR3 is CASSPLQGSAGYTF. CDR3 DNA sequence: TGTGCCAGCAGCCCATTACAGGGCAGCGCTGGCTACACCTTC.

V is TRBV28 and J is TRBJ2-5; perhaps TRBD1 as D (6 bases). In germline, CDR1 is MDHEN, CDR2 SYDVKM. CDR3 length: 12 residues. The CDR3 is CASRTDQETQYF. CDR3 nucleotides: TGTGCGTCCAGGACAGATCAAGAGACCCAGTACTTC.

The chain combines TRBV19 with TRBJ2-1; 11 positions agree with TRBD2. Unmatched junction bases numbered 6, after V lost 5 bases and J lost 3 bases. The germline CDR1 and CDR2 sequences are LNHDA and SQIVND (reference sequence). The CDR3 extends over 16 amino acids. The CDR3 reads CASSPGTSGYYNEQFF. CDR3 in DNA: TGTGCCAGTAGTCCCGGGACTAGCGGCTACTACAATGAGCAGTTCTTC. The full variable domain, its missing parts supplied by reference TRBV19 and TRBJ2-1, is DGGITQSPKYLFRKEGQNVTLSCEQNLNHDAMYWYRQDPGQGLRLIYYSQIVNDFQKGDIAEGYSVSREKKESFPLTVTSAQKNPTAFYLCASSPGTSGYYNEQFFGPGTRLTVL.

J is TRBJ1-5 and V is TRBV30; D might be TRBD1 (6 bases). V lost 8 bases and J lost 7, with 18 bases in between. CDR1 and CDR2 from the germline V gene are GTSNPN and SVGIG (reference sequence). The CDR3 runs to 13 residues. The CDR3 DNA sequence: TGTGCCCTAGGGGGTACGTTTGGGCAGCCCCAGCATTTT. Translating gives CALGGTFGQPQHF.

The CDR3 region is CASRGFGNQPQHF. CDR3 coding DNA: TGTGCCAGCAGGGGTTTTGGCAATCAGCCCCAGCATTTT. The chain uses TRBV27 and TRBJ1-5; D call uncertain. The length of the CDR3 is 13 residues. The germline V and J ends were trimmed by 6 bases and 2 bases, with 8 bases remaining between them. Germline V gives CDR1 MNHEY, CDR2 SMNVEV (reference sequence).

The rearrangement joins TRBV11-3 to TRBJ2-4; a weak D match, TRBD2 (6 bases). With 5 bases removed from V and 6 bases from J, the gap between germline ends came to 17 bases. The CDR3 extends over 15 amino acids. CDR1 is SGHNT, CDR2 YENEEA, per germline. The CDR3 nucleotides read TGTGCCAGCAGCCCCGCCGGGAGAGGGGTAAACATTCAGTACTTC. Protein: CASSPAGRGVNIQYF. The full variable domain, with the rest looked up from reference TRBV11-3 and TRBJ2-4, is EAGVVQSPRYKIIEKKQPVAFWCNPISGHNTLYWYLQNLGQGPELLIRYENEEAVDDSQLPKDRFSAERLKGVDSTLKIQPAELGDSAVYLCASSPAGRGVNIQYFGAGTRLSVL.